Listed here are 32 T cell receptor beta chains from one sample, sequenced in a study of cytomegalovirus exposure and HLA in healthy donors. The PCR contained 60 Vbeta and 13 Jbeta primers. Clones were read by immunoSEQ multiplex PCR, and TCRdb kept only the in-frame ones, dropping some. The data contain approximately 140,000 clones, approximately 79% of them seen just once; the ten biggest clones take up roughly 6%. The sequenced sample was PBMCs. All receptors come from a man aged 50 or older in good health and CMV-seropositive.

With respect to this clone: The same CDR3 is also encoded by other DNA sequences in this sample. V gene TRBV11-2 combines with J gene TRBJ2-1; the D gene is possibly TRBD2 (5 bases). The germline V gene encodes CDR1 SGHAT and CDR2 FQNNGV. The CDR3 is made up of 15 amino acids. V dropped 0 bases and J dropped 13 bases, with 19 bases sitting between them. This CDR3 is CASSLDYVGGSEQFF. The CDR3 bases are TGTGCCAGCAGCTTAGATTATGTAGGAGGTTCTGAACAGTTCTTC.

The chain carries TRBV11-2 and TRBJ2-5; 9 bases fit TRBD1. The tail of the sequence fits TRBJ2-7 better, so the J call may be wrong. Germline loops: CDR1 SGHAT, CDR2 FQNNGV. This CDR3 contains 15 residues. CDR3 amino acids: CASRLDRGAGYEQYF. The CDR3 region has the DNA TGTGCCAGCAGACTGGACAGGGGAGCGGGATACGAGCAGTACTTC.

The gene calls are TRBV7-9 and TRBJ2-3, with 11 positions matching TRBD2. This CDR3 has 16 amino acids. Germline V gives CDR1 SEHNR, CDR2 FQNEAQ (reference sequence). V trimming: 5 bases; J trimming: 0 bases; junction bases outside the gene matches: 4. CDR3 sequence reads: CASSLVAGGSTDTQYF. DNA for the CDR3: TGTGCCAGCAGCCTCGTAGCGGGAGGGAGCACAGATACGCAGTATTTT.

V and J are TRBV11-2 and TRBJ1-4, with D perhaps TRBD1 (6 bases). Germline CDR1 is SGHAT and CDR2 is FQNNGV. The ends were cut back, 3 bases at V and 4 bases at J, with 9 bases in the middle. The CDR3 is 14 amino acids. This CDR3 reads CASSFLDSNEKLFF. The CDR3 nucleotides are TGTGCCAGCAGCTTTTTGGACAGTAATGAAAAACTGTTTTTT.

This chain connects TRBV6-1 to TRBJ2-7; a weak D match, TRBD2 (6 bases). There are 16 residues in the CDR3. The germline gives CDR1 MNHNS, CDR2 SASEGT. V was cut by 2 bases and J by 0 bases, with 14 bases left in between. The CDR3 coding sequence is TGTGCCAGCAGTGAATACGGGCAGGGACTCTCCTACGAGCAGTACTTC. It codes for CASSEYGQGLSYEQYF.

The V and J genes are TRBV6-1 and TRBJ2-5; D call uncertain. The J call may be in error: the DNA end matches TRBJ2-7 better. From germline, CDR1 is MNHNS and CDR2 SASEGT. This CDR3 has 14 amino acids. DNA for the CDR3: TGTGCCAGCAGTCAGAGACCCTCCGGGTCCGAGCAGTACTTC. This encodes CASSQRPSGSEQYF.

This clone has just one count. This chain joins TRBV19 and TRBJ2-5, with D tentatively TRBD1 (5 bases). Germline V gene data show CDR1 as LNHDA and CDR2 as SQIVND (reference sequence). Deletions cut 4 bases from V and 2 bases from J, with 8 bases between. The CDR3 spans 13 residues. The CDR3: CASSRAGQETQYF. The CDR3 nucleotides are TGTGCCAGTAGTAGGGCAGGGCAAGAGACCCAGTACTTC.

For the CDR3, the DNA is TGTGCCAGTAAACCCGGTTCGAGCTCCTACAATGAGCAGTTCTTC. This gives the protein CASKPGSSSYNEQFF. J is TRBJ2-1 and V is TRBV19; D is uncertain. The V and J ends lost 7 bases and 0 bases respectively, with 13 bases between them. Germline V gene sequence: CDR1 LNHDA, CDR2 SQIVND (reference sequence). This CDR3 is 15 amino acids long.

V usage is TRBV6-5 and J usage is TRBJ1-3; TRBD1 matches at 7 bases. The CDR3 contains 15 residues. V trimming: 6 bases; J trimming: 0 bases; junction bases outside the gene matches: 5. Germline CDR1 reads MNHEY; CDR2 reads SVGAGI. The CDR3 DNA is TGTGCCAGCAGACCTGGGACAGACTCTGGAAACACCATATATTTT. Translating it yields CASRPGTDSGNTIYF.

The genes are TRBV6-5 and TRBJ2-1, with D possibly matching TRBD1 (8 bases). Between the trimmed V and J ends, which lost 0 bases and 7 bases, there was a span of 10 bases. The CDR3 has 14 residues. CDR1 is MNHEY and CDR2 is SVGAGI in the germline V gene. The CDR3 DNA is TGTGCCAGCAGTTACTCACAGGGGGGGAATGAGCAGTTCTTC. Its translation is CASSYSQGGNEQFF.

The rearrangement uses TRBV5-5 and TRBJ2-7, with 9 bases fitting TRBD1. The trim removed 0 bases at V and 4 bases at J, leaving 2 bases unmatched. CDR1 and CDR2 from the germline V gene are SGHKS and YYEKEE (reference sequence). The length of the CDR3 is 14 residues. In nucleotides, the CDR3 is TGTGCCAGCAGCTTGGACAGGGGGCAATACGAGCAGTACTTC. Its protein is CASSLDRGQYEQYF.

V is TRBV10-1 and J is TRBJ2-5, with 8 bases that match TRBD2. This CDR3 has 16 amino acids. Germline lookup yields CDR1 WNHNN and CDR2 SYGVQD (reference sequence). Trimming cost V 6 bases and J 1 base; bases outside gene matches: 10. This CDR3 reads CASSPVPAGVQETQYF. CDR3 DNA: TGCGCCAGCAGCCCTGTACCAGCGGGGGTCCAAGAGACCCAGTACTTC.

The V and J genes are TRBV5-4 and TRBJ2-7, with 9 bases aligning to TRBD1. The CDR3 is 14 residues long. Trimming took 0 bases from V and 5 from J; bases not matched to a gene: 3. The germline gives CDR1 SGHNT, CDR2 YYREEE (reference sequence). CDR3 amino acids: CASSLGDRVNEQYF. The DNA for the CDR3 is TGTGCCAGCAGCTTGGGGGACAGGGTAAACGAGCAGTACTTC.

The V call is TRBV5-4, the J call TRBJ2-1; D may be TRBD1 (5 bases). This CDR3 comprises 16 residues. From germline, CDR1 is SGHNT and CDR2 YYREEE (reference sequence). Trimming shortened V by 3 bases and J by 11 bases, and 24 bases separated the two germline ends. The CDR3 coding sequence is TGTGCCAGCAGCTCAAGATACAGGCTTAAACGCCGTAAGCAGTTCTTC. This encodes CASSSRYRLKRRKQFF.

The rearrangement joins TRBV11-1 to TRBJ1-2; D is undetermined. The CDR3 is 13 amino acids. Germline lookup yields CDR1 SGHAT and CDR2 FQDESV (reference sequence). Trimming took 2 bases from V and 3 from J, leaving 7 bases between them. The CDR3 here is CASSLNSYYGYTF. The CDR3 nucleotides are TGTGCCAGCAGCTTAAACAGCTACTATGGCTACACCTTC.

The CDR3 region is CASRTGTVYNEQFF. The CDR3 nucleotides are TGTGCCAGCAGAACCGGGACAGTTTACAATGAGCAGTTCTTC. The V call is TRBV6-5, the J call TRBJ2-1; TRBD1 matches at 7 bases. Germline V gives CDR1 MNHEY, CDR2 SVGAGI. V lost 6 bases, J lost 4 bases, and 6 bases stayed unmatched. The CDR3 consists of 14 residues.

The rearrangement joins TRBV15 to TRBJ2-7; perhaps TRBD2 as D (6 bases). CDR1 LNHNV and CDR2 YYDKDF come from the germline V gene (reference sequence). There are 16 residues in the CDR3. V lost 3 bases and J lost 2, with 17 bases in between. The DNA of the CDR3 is TGTGCCACCAGCAGTGACCTAGCGCCCTTGGCCTACGAGCAGTACTTC. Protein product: CATSSDLAPLAYEQYF.

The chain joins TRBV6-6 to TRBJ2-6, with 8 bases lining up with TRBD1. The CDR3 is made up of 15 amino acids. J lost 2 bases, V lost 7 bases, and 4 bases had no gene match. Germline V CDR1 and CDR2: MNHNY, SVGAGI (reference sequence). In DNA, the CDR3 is TGTGCCAGCATCCCGGACAGGGCTGGGGCCAACGTCCTGACTTTC. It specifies CASIPDRAGANVLTF.

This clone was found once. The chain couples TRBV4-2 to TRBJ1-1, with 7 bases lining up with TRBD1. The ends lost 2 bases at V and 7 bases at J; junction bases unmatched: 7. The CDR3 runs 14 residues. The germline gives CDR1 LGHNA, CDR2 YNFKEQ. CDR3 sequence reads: CASSQYRGVDEAFF. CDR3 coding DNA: TGTGCCAGCAGCCAATACAGGGGCGTAGATGAAGCTTTCTTT.

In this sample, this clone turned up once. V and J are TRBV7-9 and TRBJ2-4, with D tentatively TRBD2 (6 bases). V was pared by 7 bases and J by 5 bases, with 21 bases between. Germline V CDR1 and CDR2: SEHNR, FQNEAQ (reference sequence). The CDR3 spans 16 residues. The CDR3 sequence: CASIGGDSWAQNIQYF. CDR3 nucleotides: TGTGCCAGCATCGGGGGTGATTCGTGGGCCCAAAACATTCAGTACTTC.

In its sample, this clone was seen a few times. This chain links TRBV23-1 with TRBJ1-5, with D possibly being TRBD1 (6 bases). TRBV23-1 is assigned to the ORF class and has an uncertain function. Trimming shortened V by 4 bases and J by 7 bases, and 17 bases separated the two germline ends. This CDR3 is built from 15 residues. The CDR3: CASSRWDKARQPQHF. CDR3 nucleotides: TGCGCCAGCAGTCGATGGGACAAGGCTCGACAGCCCCAGCATTTT.

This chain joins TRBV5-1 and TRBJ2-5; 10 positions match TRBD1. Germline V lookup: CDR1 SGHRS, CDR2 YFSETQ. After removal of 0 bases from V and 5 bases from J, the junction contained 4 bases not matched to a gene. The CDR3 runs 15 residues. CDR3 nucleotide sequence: TGCGCCAGCAGCTTGGGGGACAGGGGCGTGGAGACCCAGTACTTC. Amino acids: CASSLGDRGVETQYF.

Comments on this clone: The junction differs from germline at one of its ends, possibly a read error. As DNA, the CDR3 is TGTTCCAGCAGCTTAGACGGCTACGAGCAGTACTTC. Encoded protein: CSSSLDGYEQYF. J is TRBJ2-7 and V is TRBV7-9, with unresolved D. CDR3 length: 12 amino acids. Germline assignment: CDR1 SEHNR and CDR2 FQNEAQ (reference sequence).

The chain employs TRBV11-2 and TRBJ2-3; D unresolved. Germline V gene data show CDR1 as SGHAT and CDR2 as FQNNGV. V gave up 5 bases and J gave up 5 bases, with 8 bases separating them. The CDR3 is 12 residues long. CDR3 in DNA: TGTGCCAGCAGCCCAGGCCAAGATACGCAGTATTTT. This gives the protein CASSPGQDTQYF.

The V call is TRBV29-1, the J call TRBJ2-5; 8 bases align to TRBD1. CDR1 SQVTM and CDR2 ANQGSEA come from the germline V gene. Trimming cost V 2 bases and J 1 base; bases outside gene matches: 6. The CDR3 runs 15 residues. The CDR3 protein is CSVEKGTGFQETQYF. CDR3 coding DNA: TGCAGCGTTGAAAAGGGGACAGGTTTCCAAGAGACCCAGTACTTC.

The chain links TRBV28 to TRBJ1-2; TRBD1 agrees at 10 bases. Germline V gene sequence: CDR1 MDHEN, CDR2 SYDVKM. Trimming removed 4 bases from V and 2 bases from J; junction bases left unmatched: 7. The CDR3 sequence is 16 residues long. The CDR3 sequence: CASSYLGQGENYGYTF. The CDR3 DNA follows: TGTGCCAGCAGTTACCTAGGACAGGGGGAGAACTATGGCTACACCTTC.

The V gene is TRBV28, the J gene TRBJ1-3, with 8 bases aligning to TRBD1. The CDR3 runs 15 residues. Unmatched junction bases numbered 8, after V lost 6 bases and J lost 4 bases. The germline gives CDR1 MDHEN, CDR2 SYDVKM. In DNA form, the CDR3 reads TGTGCCAGCAGCTCCGGACAGGGTGCAGGAAACACCATATATTTT. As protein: CASSSGQGAGNTIYF.

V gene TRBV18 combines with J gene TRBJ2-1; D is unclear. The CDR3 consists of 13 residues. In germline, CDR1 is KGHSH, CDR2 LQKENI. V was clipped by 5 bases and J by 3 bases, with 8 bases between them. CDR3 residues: CASSSSSYNEQFF. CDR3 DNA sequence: TGTGCCAGCTCAAGTTCCAGCTACAATGAGCAGTTCTTC.

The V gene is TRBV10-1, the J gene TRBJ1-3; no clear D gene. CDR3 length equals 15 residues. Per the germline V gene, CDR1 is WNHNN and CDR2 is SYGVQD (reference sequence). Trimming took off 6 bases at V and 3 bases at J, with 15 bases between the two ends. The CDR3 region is CASSADAGYGNTIYF. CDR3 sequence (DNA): TGCGCCAGCAGCGCCGACGCGGGTTATGGAAACACCATATATTTT.

The CDR3 DNA reads TGTGCCAGCGCAGGGACAGGATTCAATCAGCCCCAGCATTTT. Translating gives CASAGTGFNQPQHF. This sequence joins TRBV14 and TRBJ1-5, with TRBD1 matching 8 bases. The junction had 6 bases not matched to a gene; V was cut back by 8 bases and J by 3 bases. The CDR3 spans 14 residues. The germline gives CDR1 SGHDN, CDR2 FVKESK.

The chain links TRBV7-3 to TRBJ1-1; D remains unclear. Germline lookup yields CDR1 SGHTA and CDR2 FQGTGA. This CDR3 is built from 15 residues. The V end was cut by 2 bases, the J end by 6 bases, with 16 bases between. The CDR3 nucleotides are TGTGCCAGCAGCTTAGATGGGAGGGTGGCGTCTGAAGCTTTCTTT. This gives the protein CASSLDGRVASEAFF.

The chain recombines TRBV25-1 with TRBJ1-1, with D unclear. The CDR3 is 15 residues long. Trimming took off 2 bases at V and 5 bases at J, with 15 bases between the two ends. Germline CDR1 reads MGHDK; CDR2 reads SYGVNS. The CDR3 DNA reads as TGTGCCAGCAGTGAAAAAGGGAGCATTGGGACTGAAGCTTTCTTT. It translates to CASSEKGSIGTEAFF.